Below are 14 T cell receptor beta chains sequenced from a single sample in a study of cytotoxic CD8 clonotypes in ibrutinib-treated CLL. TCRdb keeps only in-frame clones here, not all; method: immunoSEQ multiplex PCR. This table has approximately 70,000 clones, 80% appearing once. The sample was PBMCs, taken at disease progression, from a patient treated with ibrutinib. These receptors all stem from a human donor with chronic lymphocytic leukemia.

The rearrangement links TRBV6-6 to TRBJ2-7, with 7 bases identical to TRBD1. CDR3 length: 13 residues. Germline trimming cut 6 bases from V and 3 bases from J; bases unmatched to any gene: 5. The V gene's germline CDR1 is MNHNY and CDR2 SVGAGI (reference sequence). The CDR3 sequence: CASSHRGVYEQYF. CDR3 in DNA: TGTGCCAGCAGCCACAGGGGTGTCTACGAGCAGTACTTC.

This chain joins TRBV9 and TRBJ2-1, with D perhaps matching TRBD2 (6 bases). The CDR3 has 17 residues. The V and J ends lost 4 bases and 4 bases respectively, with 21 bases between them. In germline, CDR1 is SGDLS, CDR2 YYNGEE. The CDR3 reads CASSPPGGEGGYNEQFF. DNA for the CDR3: TGTGCCAGCAGCCCCCCCGGGGGAGAGGGTGGGTACAATGAGCAGTTCTTC.

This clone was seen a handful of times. CDR3 sequence reads: CASSVHRINQPQHF. CDR3 sequence (DNA): TGTGCCAGCAGTGTTCACAGGATTAATCAGCCCCAGCATTTT. V is TRBV2 and J is TRBJ1-5; weak D call: TRBD1 (5 bases). V lost 4 bases, J lost 4 bases, and 11 bases lay in between. CDR3 length: 14 amino acids. Germline assignment: CDR1 SNHLY and CDR2 FYNNEI.

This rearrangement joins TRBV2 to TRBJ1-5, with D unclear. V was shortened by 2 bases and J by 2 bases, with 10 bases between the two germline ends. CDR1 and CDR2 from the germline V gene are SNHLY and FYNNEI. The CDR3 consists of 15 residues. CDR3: CASSEIRVGNQPQHF. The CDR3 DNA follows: TGTGCCAGCAGTGAAATTAGGGTAGGCAATCAGCCCCAGCATTTT.

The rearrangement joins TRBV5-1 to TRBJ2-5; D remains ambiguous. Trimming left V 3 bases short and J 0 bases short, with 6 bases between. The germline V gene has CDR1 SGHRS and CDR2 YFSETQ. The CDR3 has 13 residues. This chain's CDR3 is CASSSTNQETQYF. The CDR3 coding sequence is TGCGCCAGCAGCTCGACAAACCAAGAGACCCAGTACTTC. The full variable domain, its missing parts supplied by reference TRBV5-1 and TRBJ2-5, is KAGVTQTPRYLIKTRGQQVTLSCSPISGHRSVSWYQQTPGQGLQFLFEYFSETQRNKGNFPGRFSGRQFSNSRSEMNVSTLELGDSALYLCASSSTNQETQYFGPGTRLLVL.

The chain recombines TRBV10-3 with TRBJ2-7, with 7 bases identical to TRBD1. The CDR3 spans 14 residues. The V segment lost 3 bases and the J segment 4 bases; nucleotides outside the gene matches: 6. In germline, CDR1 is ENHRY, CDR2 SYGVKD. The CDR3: CAISDYRGTYEQYF. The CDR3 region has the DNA TGTGCCATCAGTGACTACAGGGGAACTTACGAGCAGTACTTC.

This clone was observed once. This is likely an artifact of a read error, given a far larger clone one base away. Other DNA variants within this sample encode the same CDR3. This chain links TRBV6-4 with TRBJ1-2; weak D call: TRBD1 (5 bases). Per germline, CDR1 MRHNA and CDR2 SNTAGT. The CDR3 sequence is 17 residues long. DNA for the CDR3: TGTGCCAGCAGTGACTCGATAGGGGCAGGCCCAAACTATGGCTACACCTTT. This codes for CASSDSIGAGPNYGYTF.

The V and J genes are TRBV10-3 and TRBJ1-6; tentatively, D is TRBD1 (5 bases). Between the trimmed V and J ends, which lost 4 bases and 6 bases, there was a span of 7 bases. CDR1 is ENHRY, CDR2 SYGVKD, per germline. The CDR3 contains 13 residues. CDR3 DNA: TGTGCCATCAGTGCAGGGTCTAATTCACCCCTCCACTTT. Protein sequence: CAISAGSNSPLHF.

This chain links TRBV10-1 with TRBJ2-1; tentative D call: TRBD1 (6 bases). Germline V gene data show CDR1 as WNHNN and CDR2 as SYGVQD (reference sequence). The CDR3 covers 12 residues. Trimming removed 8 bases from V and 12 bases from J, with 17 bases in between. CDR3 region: CASARDTQTQFF. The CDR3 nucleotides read TGCGCCAGCGCTCGGGACACACAAACGCAGTTCTTC.

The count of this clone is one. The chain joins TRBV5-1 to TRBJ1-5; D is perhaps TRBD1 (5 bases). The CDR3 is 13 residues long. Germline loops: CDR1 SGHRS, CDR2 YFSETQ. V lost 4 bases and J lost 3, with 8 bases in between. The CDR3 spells CASSAGDNQPQHF. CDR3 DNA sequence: TGCGCCAGCAGCGCGGGGGACAATCAGCCCCAGCATTTT.

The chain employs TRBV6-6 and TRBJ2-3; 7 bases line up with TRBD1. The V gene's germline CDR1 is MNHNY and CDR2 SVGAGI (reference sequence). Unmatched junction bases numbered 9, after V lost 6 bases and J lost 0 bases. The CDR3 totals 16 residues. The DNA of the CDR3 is TGTGCCAGCAGACAAAGGACAGGCTCTAGCACAGATACGCAGTATTTT. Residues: CASRQRTGSSTDTQYF.

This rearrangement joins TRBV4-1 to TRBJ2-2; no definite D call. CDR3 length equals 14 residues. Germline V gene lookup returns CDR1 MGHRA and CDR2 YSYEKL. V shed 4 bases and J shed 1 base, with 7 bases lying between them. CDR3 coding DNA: TGCGCCAGCAGCCCCACTGAGAACACCGGGGAGCTGTTTTTT. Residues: CASSPTENTGELFF.

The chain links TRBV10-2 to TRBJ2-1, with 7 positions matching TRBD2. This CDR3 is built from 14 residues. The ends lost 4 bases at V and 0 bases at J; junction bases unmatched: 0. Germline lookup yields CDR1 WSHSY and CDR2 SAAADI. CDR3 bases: TGCGCCAGCAGTGGGACTAGCTCCTACAATGAGCAGTTCTTC. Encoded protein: CASSGTSSYNEQFF.

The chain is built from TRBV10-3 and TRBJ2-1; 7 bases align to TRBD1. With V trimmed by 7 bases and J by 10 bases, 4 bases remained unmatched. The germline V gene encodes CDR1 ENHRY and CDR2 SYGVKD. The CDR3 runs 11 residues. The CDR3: CAIKRQGEQFF. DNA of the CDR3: TGTGCCATCAAGAGACAGGGAGAGCAGTTCTTC.